This T cell receptor (beta chain) emerged from a study of blood T cell repertoires in COVID-19. In the study overall: Spain, Italy and the United States supplied samples that represented acute and convalescent COVID-19. From T cells, B-cell-depleted T cells, or PBMCs came the material, which was cDNA or gDNA.

CDR3 length equals 17 residues. CDR1 MGHDK and CDR2 SYGVNS come from the germline V gene. Between the trimmed V and J ends, which lost 2 bases and 2 bases, there was a span of 19 bases. Generated by immunoSEQ multiplex PCR, the TCRdb table keeps only in-frame clones and is missing some. The table has more than 85,000 clones, about 85% seen once; the top ten hold around 5.1%. The chain joins TRBV25-1 to TRBJ2-7, with a tentative D call TRBD2 (7 bases). The sequencing sample was made of peripheral blood. This clonotype was sampled from a human donor in a cohort sampled during active COVID-19. This chain's CDR3 is CASSERGPGGLTYEQYF. CDR3 DNA sequence: TGTGCCAGCAGTGAACGAGGGCCGGGGGGCCTTACCTACGAGCAGTACTTC.